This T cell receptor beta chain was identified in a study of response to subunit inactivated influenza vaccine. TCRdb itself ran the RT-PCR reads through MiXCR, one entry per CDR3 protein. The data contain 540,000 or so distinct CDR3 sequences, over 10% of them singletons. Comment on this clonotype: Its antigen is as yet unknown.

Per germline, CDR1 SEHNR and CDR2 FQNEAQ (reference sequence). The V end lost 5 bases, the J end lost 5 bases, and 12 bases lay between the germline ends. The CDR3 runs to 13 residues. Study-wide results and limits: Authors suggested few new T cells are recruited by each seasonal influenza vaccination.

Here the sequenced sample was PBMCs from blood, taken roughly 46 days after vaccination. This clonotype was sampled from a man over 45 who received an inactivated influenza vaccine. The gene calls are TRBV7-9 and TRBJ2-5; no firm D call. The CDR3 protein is CASSKQLRETQYF. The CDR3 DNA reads TGTGCCAGCAGCAAGCAGTTGAGGGAGACCCAGTACTTC.